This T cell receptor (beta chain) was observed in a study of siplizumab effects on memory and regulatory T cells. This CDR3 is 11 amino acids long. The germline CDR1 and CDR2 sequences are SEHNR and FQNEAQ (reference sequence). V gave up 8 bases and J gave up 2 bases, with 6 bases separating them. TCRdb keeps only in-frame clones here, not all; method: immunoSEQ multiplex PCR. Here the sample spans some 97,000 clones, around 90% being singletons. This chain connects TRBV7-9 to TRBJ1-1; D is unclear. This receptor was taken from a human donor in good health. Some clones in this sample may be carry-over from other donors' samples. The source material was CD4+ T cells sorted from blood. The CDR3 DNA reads TGTGCCAGCGGCCTAAACACTGAAGCTTTCTTT. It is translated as CASGLNTEAFF.